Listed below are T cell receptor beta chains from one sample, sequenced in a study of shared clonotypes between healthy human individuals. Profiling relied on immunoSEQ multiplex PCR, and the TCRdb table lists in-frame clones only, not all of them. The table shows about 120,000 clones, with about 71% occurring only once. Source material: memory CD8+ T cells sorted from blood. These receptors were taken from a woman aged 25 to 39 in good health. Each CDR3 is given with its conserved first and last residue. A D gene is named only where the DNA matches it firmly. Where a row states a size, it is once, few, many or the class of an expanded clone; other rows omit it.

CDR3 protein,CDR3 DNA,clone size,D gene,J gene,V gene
CASTHLAGDSYEQYF,TGCGCCAGCACCCACCTAGCGGGAGATTCCTACGAGCAGTACTTC,NA,TRBD2,TRBJ2-7,TRBV5-1
CASSHRLAESYEQYF,TGTGCCAGCAGTCATAGACTAGCGGAGTCCTACGAGCAGTACTTC,NA,TRBD2,TRBJ2-7,TRBV27
CASSIGGGSVTDTQYF,TGTGCCAGTAGTATAGGAGGCGGGAGCGTAACAGATACGCAGTATTTT,once,TRBD2,TRBJ2-3,TRBV19
CASSPSDKAGDPYEQYF,TGTGCCAGCTCACCTTCAGATAAAGCGGGAGATCCCTACGAGCAGTACTTC,NA,TRBD2,TRBJ2-7,TRBV18
CASSPDSVEAFF,TGTGCCAGCAGCCCAGACAGCGTTGAAGCTTTCTTT,NA,NA,TRBJ1-1,TRBV11-2
CASSTGGFHEQYF,TGTGCCAGCAGCACAGGGGGATTCCACGAGCAGTACTTC,many,TRBD1,TRBJ2-7,TRBV13
CASDRGDNEQFF,TGTGCCAGCGACAGGGGGGACAATGAGCAGTTCTTC,NA,TRBD1,TRBJ2-1,TRBV11-2
CASRTSGISSTDTQYF,TGTGCCAGCAGAACTAGCGGGATATCTAGCACAGATACGCAGTATTTT,once,TRBD2,TRBJ2-3,TRBV28
CASSPDTGTHYGYTF,TGTGCCAGTAGTCCGGACACCGGGACACACTATGGCTACACCTTC,NA,NA,TRBJ1-2,TRBV19
CASMPLTNEKLFF,TGTGCCAGCATGCCTCTTACTAATGAAAAACTGTTTTTT,few,NA,TRBJ1-4,TRBV25-1
CASSPPGGSKYNEQFF,TGTGCCAGCAGCCCTCCCGGCGGGAGCAAGTACAATGAGCAGTTCTTC,NA,TRBD2,TRBJ2-1,TRBV7-9
CSVPDRGSYNEQFF,TGCAGCGTCCCCGACCGTGGCTCCTACAATGAGCAGTTCTTC,NA,NA,TRBJ2-1,TRBV29-1
CASKTSGSSYEQFF,TGTGCCAGCAAGACTAGCGGGAGTTCGTATGAGCAGTTCTTC,NA,TRBD2,TRBJ2-1,TRBV2
CASSYPWLEGARETQYF,TGTGCCAGCAGCTATCCTTGGCTGGAGGGGGCGAGGGAGACCCAGTACTTC,NA,NA,TRBJ2-5,TRBV11-2
CASSPGGNGYTF,TGTGCCAGCAGCCCAGGGGGTAATGGCTACACCTTC,many,TRBD1,TRBJ1-2,TRBV7-9
CAISESTVGRTREQYF,TGTGCCATCAGTGAGTCGACTGTTGGGAGGACCAGGGAGCAGTACTTC,few,NA,TRBJ2-7,TRBV10-3
CASSFVRDEQYF,TGTGCCAGCAGCTTTGTCAGGGACGAGCAGTACTTC,NA,NA,TRBJ2-7,TRBV9
CASSLVAGIRSYEQYF,TGTGCCAGCAGCTTAGTTGCAGGTATCCGCTCCTACGAGCAGTACTTC,NA,NA,TRBJ2-7,TRBV11-2